This TCR beta chain originates from a study of glioma-infiltrating T cells after dendritic cell vaccination. The overall study: Patients had newly diagnosed or recurrent glioblastoma and received dendritic cell vaccines. Autologous tumor lysate-pulsed dendritic cell vaccination was given between about 2003 and 2013.

None of the glioblastoma patients had an isocitrate dehydrogenase mutation. Amplification used 60 V beta primers and 13 J beta primers. Only in-frame clones appear in the TCRdb table, and some are missing; sequencing was by immunoSEQ multiplex PCR. The data contain about 73,000 clones, over 70% of them singletons. This CDR3 is built from 15 residues. Germline CDR1 reads LNHDA; CDR2 reads SQIVND (reference sequence). V lost 4 bases, J lost 6 bases, and 6 bases stayed unmatched. J is TRBJ1-6 and V is TRBV19, with 7 bases identical to TRBD1. The source is a human donor with glioblastoma. The sample here was blood, taken before dendritic cell vaccination. This CDR3 reads CASSRGTELNSPLHF. DNA for the CDR3: TGTGCCAGTAGTAGGGGGACAGAACTTAATTCACCCCTCCACTTT. Combining the CDR3 with reference TRBV19 and TRBJ1-6 gives the whole variable domain DGGITQSPKYLFRKEGQNVTLSCEQNLNHDAMYWYRQDPGQGLRLIYYSQIVNDFQKGDIAEGYSVSREKKESFPLTVTSAQKNPTAFYLCASSRGTELNSPLHFGNGTRLTVT.